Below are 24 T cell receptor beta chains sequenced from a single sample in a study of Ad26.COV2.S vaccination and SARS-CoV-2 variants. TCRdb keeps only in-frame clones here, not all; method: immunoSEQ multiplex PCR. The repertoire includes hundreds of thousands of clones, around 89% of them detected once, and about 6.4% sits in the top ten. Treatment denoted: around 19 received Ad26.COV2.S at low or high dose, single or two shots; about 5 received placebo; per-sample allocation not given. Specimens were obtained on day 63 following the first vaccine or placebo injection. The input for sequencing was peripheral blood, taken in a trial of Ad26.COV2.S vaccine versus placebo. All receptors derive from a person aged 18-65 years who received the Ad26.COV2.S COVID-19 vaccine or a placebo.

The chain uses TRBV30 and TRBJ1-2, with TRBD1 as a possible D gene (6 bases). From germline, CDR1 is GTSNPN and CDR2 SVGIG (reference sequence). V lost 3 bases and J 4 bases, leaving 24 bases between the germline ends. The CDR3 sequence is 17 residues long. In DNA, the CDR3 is TGTGCCTGGAGGTTACAGGGATCGTGGGTTATTGGCTATGGCTACACCTTC. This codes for CAWRLQGSWVIGYGYTF.

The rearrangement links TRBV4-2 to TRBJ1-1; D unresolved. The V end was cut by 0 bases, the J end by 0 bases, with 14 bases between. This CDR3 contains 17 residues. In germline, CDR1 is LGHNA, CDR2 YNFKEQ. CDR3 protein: CASSQEVNFRVNTEAFF. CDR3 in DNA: TGTGCCAGCAGCCAAGAGGTAAATTTCCGAGTGAACACTGAAGCTTTCTTT.

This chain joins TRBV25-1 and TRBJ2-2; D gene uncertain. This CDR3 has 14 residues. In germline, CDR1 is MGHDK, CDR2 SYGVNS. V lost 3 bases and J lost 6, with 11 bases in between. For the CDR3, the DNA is TGTGCCAGCAGTGACAAGGGATTGCCCGGGGAGCTGTTTTTT. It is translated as CASSDKGLPGELFF.

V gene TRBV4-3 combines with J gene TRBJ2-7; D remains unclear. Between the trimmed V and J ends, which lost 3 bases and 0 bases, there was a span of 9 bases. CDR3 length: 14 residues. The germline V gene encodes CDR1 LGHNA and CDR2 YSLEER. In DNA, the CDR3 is TGCGCCAGCAGCCAGTGGACCAGCTCCTACGAGCAGTACTTC. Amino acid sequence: CASSQWTSSYEQYF.

CDR3 in amino acids: CASSQEGEWTGRAYEQYF. The CDR3 bases are TGTGCCAGCAGCCAAGAGGGTGAGTGGACAGGGAGGGCCTACGAGCAGTACTTC. V usage is TRBV4-2 and J usage is TRBJ2-7, with TRBD1 as a possible D gene (8 bases). The CDR3 has 18 amino acids. The germline V gene has CDR1 LGHNA and CDR2 YNFKEQ. V was shortened by 0 bases and J by 2 bases, with 20 bases between the two germline ends.

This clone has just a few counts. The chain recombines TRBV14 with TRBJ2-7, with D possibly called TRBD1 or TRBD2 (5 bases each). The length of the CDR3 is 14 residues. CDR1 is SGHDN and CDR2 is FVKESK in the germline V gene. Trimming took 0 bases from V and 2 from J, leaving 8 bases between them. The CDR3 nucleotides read TGTGCCAGCAGCCAAGACCGGGGACCCTACGAGCAGTACTTC. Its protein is CASSQDRGPYEQYF.

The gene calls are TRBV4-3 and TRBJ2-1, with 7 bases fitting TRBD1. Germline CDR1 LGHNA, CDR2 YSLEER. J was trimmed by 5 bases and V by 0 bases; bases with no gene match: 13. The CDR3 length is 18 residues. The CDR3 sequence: CASSQEYGPGQRHNEQFF. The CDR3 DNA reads TGCGCCAGCAGCCAAGAGTATGGGCCGGGACAGCGCCACAATGAGCAGTTCTTC.

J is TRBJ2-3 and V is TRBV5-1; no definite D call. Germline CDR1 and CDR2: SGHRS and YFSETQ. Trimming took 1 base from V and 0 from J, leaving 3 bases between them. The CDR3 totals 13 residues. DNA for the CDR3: TGCGCCAGCAGCTTGTTTAGCACAGATACGCAGTATTTT. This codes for CASSLFSTDTQYF.

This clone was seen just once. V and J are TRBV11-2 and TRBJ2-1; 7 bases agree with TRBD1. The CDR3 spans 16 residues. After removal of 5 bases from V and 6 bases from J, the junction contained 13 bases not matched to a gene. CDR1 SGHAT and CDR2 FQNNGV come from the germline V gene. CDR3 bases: TGTGCCAGCAGCGGTCGCGTGGCAGGGGGATCCAATGAGCAGTTCTTC. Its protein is CASSGRVAGGSNEQFF.

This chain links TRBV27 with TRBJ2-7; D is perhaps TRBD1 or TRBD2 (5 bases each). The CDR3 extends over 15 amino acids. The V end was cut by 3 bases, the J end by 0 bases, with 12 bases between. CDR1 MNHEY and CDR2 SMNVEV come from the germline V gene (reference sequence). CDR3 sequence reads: CASSFLGASSYEQYF. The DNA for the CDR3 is TGTGCCAGCAGTTTCCTCGGGGCTAGCTCCTACGAGCAGTACTTC.

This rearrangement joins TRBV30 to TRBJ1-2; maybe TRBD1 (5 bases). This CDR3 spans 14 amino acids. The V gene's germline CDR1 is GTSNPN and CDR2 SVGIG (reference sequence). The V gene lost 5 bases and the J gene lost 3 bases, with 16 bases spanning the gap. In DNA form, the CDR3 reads TGTGCCTGGGTCTCCCTCGGGACTTACTATGGCTACACCTTC. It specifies CAWVSLGTYYGYTF.

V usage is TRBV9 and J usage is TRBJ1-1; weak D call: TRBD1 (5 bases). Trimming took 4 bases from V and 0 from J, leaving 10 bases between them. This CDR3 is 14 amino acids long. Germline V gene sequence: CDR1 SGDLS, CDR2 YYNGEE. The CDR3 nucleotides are TGTGCCAGCAGCCCGGGGACCTTGAACACTGAAGCTTTCTTT. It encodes CASSPGTLNTEAFF.

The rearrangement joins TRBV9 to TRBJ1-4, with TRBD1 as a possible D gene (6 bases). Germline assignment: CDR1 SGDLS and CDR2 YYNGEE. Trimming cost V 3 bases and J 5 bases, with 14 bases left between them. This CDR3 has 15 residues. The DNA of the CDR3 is TGTGCCAGCAGCGCTCCGGGACATAAGAATGAAAAACTGTTTTTT. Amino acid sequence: CASSAPGHKNEKLFF.

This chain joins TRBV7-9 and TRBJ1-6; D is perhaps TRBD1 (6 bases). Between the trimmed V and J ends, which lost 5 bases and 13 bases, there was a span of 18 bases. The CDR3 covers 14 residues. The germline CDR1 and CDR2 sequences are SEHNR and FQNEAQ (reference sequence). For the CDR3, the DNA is TGTGCCAGCAGCAAAGGACAGAGGGAATCGCCCCTCCACTTT. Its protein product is CASSKGQRESPLHF.

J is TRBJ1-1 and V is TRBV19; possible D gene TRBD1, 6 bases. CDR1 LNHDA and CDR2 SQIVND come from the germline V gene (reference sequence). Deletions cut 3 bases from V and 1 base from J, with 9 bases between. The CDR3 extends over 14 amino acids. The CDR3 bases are TGTGCCAGTAGTATCTACAGGGAGAACACTGAAGCTTTCTTT. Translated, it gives CASSIYRENTEAFF.

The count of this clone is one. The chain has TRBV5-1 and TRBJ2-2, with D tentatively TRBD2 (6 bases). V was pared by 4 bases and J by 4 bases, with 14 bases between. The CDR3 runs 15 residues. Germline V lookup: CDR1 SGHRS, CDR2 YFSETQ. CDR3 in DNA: TGCGCCAGCAGCCAGAGGGACTCTAGCACCGGGGAGCTGTTTTTT. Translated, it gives CASSQRDSSTGELFF. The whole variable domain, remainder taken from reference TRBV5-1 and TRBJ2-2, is KAGVTQTPRYLIKTRGQQVTLSCSPISGHRSVSWYQQTPGQGLQFLFEYFSETQRNKGNFPGRFSGRQFSNSRSEMNVSTLELGDSALYLCASSQRDSSTGELFFGEGSRLTVL.

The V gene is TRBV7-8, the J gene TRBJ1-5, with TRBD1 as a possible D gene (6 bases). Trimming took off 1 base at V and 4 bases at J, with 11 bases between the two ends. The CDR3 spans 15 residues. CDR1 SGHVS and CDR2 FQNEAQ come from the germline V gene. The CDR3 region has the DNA TGTGCCAGCAGCTTAGTAGACAGGTATAATCAGCCCCAGCATTTT. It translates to CASSLVDRYNQPQHF.

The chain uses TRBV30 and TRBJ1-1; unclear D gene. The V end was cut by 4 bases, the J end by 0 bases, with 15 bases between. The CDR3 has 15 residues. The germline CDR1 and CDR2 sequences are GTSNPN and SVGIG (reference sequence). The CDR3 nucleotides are TGTGCCTGGACTTTCCCGCGCGGGGTGAACACTGAAGCTTTCTTT. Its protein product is CAWTFPRGVNTEAFF. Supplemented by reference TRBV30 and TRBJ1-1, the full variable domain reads SQTIHQWPATLVQPVGSPLSLECTVEGTSNPNLYWYRQAAGRGLQLLFYSVGIGQISSEVPQNLSASRPQDRQFILSSKKLLLSDSGFYLCAWTFPRGVNTEAFFGQGTRLTVV.

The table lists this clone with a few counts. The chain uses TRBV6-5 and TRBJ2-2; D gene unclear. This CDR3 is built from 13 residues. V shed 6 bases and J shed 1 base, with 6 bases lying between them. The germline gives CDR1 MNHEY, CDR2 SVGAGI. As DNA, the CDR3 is TGTGCCAGCAGATGGGGGAACACCGGGGAGCTGTTTTTT. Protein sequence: CASRWGNTGELFF.

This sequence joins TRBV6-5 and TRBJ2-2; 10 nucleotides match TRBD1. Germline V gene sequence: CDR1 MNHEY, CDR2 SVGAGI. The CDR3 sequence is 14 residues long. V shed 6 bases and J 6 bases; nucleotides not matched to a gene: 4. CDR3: CASSRDRGPGELFF. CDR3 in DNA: TGTGCCAGCAGCCGGGACAGGGGACCCGGGGAGCTGTTTTTT.

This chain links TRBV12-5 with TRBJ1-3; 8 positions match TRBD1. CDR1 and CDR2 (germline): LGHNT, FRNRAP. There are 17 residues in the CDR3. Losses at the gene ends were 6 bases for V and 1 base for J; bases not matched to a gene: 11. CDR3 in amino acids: CASGTGTGTRSGNTIYF. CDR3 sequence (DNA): TGTGCTAGTGGGACCGGGACAGGCACAAGGTCTGGAAACACCATATATTTT.

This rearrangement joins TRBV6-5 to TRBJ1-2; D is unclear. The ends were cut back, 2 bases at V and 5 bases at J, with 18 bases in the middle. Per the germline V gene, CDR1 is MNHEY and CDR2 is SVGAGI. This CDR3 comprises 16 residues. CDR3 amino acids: CASSYNLKRADYGYTF. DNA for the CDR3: TGTGCCAGCAGTTACAATTTGAAACGGGCGGATTATGGCTACACCTTC.

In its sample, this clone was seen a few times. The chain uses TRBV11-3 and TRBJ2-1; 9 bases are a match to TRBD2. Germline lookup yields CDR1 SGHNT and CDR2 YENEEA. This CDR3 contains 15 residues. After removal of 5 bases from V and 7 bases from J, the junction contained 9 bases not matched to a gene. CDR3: CASSPERGARNEQFF. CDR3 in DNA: TGTGCCAGCAGCCCCGAGCGGGGGGCCCGGAATGAGCAGTTCTTC.

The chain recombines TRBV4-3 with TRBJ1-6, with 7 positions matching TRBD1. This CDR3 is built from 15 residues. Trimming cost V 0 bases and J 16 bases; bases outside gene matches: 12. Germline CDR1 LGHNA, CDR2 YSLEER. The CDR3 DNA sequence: TGCGCCAGCAGCCAAGATAACAGGGGAGTTGGGAAGCTCCACTTT. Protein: CASSQDNRGVGKLHF.